Following are 26 T cell receptor beta chains from one sample sequenced in a study of molecular identifiers for immune sequencing clone quantification. TCRdb reprocessed the PCR reads via MiXCR and lists one record per CDR3 protein. Among approximately 550,000 distinct CDR3 sequences listed, around 23% were seen once. Specimen: naive CD8+ T cells from blood, with Jurkat cell RNA spiked in. The subset was: FACS-sorted CD8+CD4-CCR7+CD45RA+ naive T cells. These receptors all stem from a human donor in good health. Some libraries in this study had Jurkat cell RNA spiked in.

This chain connects TRBV15 to TRBJ2-5, with 9 bases identical to TRBD2. The CDR3 loop spans 16 amino acids. The germline gives CDR1 LNHNV, CDR2 YYDKDF (reference sequence). V dropped 2 bases and J dropped 4; count of bases not matched to a gene: 8. CDR3 in amino acids: CATSRIYSGSGETQYF. DNA of the CDR3: TGTGCCACCAGCAGAATTTATAGCGGGAGTGGAGAGACCCAGTACTTC.

This clonotype occurred a few times. This rearrangement joins TRBV9 to TRBJ2-3, with D tentatively TRBD2 (7 bases). This CDR3 is built from 16 residues. Trimming took off 0 bases at V and 1 base at J, with 12 bases between the two ends. Germline loops: CDR1 SGDLS, CDR2 YYNGEE. The CDR3 loop reads CASSVEGGLGTDTQYF. Here the CDR3 DNA reads TGTGCCAGCAGCGTAGAGGGGGGGCTCGGCACAGATACGCAGTATTTT.

Concerning this clonotype itself: A single base separates this from a much larger clone, so it may be a read error. The chain recombines TRBV4-1 with TRBJ2-4; the match to TRBD1 covers 11 bases. CDR1 and CDR2 (germline): MGHRA, YSYEKL. The CDR3 has 13 amino acids. CDR3 DNA: TGCGCCAGCTCGGACAGGGGGCCAAACACTCAGTACTTC. It translates to CASSDRGPNTQYF.

Details on this clonotype: At one of its ends the junction is not consistent with the germline gene, which may arise from a read error. The chain recombines TRBV12-3 or TRBV12-4 with TRBJ1-1; D gene ambiguous. The CDR3 is 13 amino acids. In DNA form, the CDR3 reads TGTGACAGCACTCCGATACTGAACACTGAAGCTTTCTTT. Protein: CDSTPILNTEAFF.

The chain links TRBV7-2 to TRBJ2-3, with 10 bases matching TRBD2. V lost 1 base to trimming and J lost 4 bases; unmatched junction nucleotides: 14. Germline CDR1 and CDR2: SGHTA and FQGNSA. The CDR3 has 19 residues. CDR3 DNA sequence: TGTGCCAGCAGCTTAGGTCTAGCGGGAGCCTCACCCCCTTCAGATACGCAGTATTTT. Its translation: CASSLGLAGASPPSDTQYF.

Ten or more counts support this clonotype. This rearrangement joins TRBV12-3 or TRBV12-4 to TRBJ1-5; D is perhaps TRBD1 (6 bases). There are 13 residues in the CDR3. V dropped 5 bases and J dropped 6 bases, with 11 bases sitting between them. CDR3 sequence reads: CASSPGQTQPQHF. The CDR3 DNA follows: TGTGCCAGCAGTCCGGGACAAACTCAGCCCCAGCATTTT.

CDR3 in amino acids: CASSADRVNTGELFF. Here the CDR3 DNA reads TGTGCCAGCAGCGCGGACAGAGTGAACACCGGGGAGCTGTTTTTT. This chain joins TRBV5-6 and TRBJ2-2; a possible D gene is TRBD1 (6 bases). From germline, CDR1 is SGHDT and CDR2 YYEEEE. V was cut by 4 bases and J by 1 base, with 11 bases left in between. The CDR3 has 15 residues.

This clonotype came up many times. V usage is TRBV28 and J usage is TRBJ2-7; TRBD2 matches 9 bases. Trimming at V came to 6 bases and at J to 4 bases, leaving 7 bases not matched to a gene. This CDR3 comprises 14 residues. Germline V gene data show CDR1 as MDHEN and CDR2 as SYDVKM. The CDR3 reads CASSHRTSAYEQYF. The CDR3 DNA sequence: TGTGCCAGCAGCCACCGGACTAGCGCTTACGAGCAGTACTTC.

This clonotype was counted ten times or more. The gene calls are TRBV9 and TRBJ1-6; D is uncertain. The CDR3 consists of 14 residues. Per germline, CDR1 SGDLS and CDR2 YYNGEE. V gave up 0 bases and J gave up 5 bases, with 6 bases separating them. In nucleotides, the CDR3 is TGTGCCAGCAGCGTAGTTCAGGATAATTCACCCCTCCACTTT. It yields the protein CASSVVQDNSPLHF. The whole variable domain, filled in from reference TRBV9 and TRBJ1-6, reads DSGVTQTPKHLITATGQRVTLRCSPRSGDLSVYWYQQSLDQGLQFLIQYYNGEERAKGNILERFSAQQFPDLHSELNLSSLELGDSALYFCASSVVQDNSPLHFGNGTRLTVT.

This clonotype was counted once. The chain has TRBV7-9 and TRBJ1-1; TRBD1 might be the D (6 bases). There are 15 residues in the CDR3. Per germline, CDR1 SEHNR and CDR2 FQNEAQ (reference sequence). V was cut by 1 base and J by 3 bases, with 12 bases left in between. CDR3: CASSLEAGADTEAFF. The CDR3 coding sequence is TGTGCCAGCAGCTTAGAGGCAGGGGCGGACACTGAAGCTTTCTTT.

This clonotype was observed a handful of times. This chain joins TRBV6-6 and TRBJ1-5, with unresolved D. This CDR3 has 14 amino acids. Between the trimmed V and J ends, which lost 7 bases and 0 bases, there was a span of 10 bases. Per germline, CDR1 MNHNY and CDR2 SVGAGI (reference sequence). CDR3: CASNSVNSNQPQHF. For the CDR3, the DNA is TGTGCCAGCAATTCCGTAAATAGCAATCAGCCCCAGCATTTT.

The sample holds many counts of this clonotype. This chain links TRBV6-5 with TRBJ2-1; possibly TRBD2 for D (6 bases). Germline assignment: CDR1 MNHEY and CDR2 SVGAGI. Trimming shortened V by 0 bases and J by 3 bases, and 9 bases separated the two germline ends. The CDR3 contains 15 residues. The CDR3 is CASSYSGGVYNEQFF. CDR3 DNA sequence: TGTGCCAGCAGTTACTCGGGCGGGGTCTACAATGAGCAGTTCTTC.

About this clonotype: The CDR3 does not end in the conserved phenylalanine or tryptophan, so this is likely a read error. The limits of the CDR3 on the DNA are not certain, so only TCRdb's listed CDR3 is given. This chain links TRBV7-9 with TRBJ2-3; TRBD2 is the table's D call, not checked against the DNA. The germline V gene encodes CDR1 SEHNR and CDR2 FQNEAQ (reference sequence). The CDR3 is 14 residues long, counting both termini. CDR3 sequence: CAILVGSSATDTQY.

In its sample, this clonotype was seen a few times. The CDR3 region is CASCFLGSSEAFF. Written as DNA, the CDR3 is TGTGCCAGTTGCTTCTTGGGATCCTCTGAAGCTTTCTTT. J is TRBJ1-1 and V is TRBV19; D is ambiguous. Per the germline V gene, CDR1 is LNHDA and CDR2 is SQIVND (reference sequence). The length of the CDR3 is 13 residues. The V and J ends lost 8 bases and 6 bases respectively, with 16 bases between them.

This clonotype was detected only a few times. This rearrangement joins TRBV4-2 to TRBJ2-7; TRBD2 matches 8 bases. The CDR3 totals 16 residues. The germline gives CDR1 LGHNA, CDR2 YNFKEQ. Trimming cost V 0 bases and J 3 bases; bases outside gene matches: 7. CDR3 in amino acids: CASSQEGISGDYEQYF. The CDR3 DNA follows: TGTGCCAGCAGCCAAGAGGGTATTAGCGGGGACTACGAGCAGTACTTC.

This clonotype has a handful of counts. The chain has TRBV4-3 and TRBJ2-7; D is perhaps TRBD2 (6 bases). The V gene's germline CDR1 is LGHNA and CDR2 YSLEER. This CDR3 has 16 residues. Trimming took 0 bases from V and 3 from J, leaving 15 bases between them. CDR3 sequence (DNA): TGCGCCAGCAGCCAAGAAGGAGCGGAGGGGATCTACGAGCAGTACTTC. Its protein product is CASSQEGAEGIYEQYF.

This sequence joins TRBV19 and TRBJ2-2; TRBD1 agrees at 7 bases. CDR1 is LNHDA and CDR2 is SQIVND in the germline V gene (reference sequence). The CDR3 loop spans 12 amino acids. After removal of 7 bases from V and 9 bases from J, the junction contained 5 bases not matched to a gene. The CDR3 sequence: CASKTGSRELFF. The CDR3 DNA reads TGTGCCAGTAAGACAGGGTCCCGGGAGCTGTTTTTT.

This chain uses TRBV3-1 with TRBJ2-7; TRBD2 matches 9 bases. Losses at the gene ends were 2 bases for V and 0 bases for J; bases not matched to a gene: 14. The CDR3 is 19 amino acids. Germline CDR1 reads LGHDT; CDR2 reads YNNKEL (reference sequence). The CDR3 nucleotides are TGTGCCAGCAGCCAAACGACTAGCGGTACCGGGGGTAGCTCCTACGAGCAGTACTTC. Translated, it gives CASSQTTSGTGGSSYEQYF.

This clonotype has only one observation. This rearrangement joins TRBV29-1 to TRBJ1-4; D may be TRBD1 (5 bases). V lost 4 bases to trimming and J lost 0 bases, with 15 bases between them. The CDR3 runs 16 residues. CDR1 SQVTM and CDR2 ANQGSEA come from the germline V gene. CDR3 loop: CSVGGDQGPTNEKLFF. CDR3 sequence (DNA): TGCAGCGTTGGGGGGGACCAGGGTCCAACTAATGAAAAACTGTTTTTT.

This clonotype came up many times. The rearrangement uses TRBV15 and TRBJ2-5; weak D call: TRBD1 (6 bases). The CDR3 has 14 residues. Germline V gene lookup returns CDR1 LNHNV and CDR2 YYDKDF (reference sequence). V was pared by 3 bases and J by 1 base, with 9 bases between. CDR3 region: CATSSWTAQETQYF. In nucleotides, the CDR3 is TGTGCCACCAGCAGTTGGACAGCCCAAGAGACCCAGTACTTC.

This clonotype was found many times. The V and J genes are TRBV28 and TRBJ2-1; possibly TRBD2 for D (6 bases). This CDR3 is 16 amino acids long. The germline CDR1 and CDR2 sequences are MDHEN and SYDVKM. The V end lost 7 bases, the J end lost 0 bases, and 16 bases lay between the germline ends. The CDR3 DNA is TGTGCCAGCATCCCTGGTGCGGGGAACTCCTACAATGAGCAGTTCTTC. Residues: CASIPGAGNSYNEQFF.

The V and J genes are TRBV30 and TRBJ2-1; D ambiguous. The germline V and J ends were trimmed by 1 base and 11 bases, with 9 bases remaining between them. The CDR3 totals 11 residues. Per germline, CDR1 GTSNPN and CDR2 SVGIG (reference sequence). The CDR3 loop reads CAWSDVEQQFF. The CDR3 region has the DNA TGTGCCTGGAGTGATGTGGAACAGCAGTTCTTC.

This clonotype was seen repeatedly, ten times or more. The gene calls are TRBV6-6 and TRBJ2-5; 8 bases map to TRBD1. The germline CDR1 and CDR2 sequences are MNHNY and SVGAGI (reference sequence). CDR3 length: 14 residues. V lost 6 bases to trimming and J lost 2 bases; unmatched junction nucleotides: 5. The CDR3: CASRQRTGQETQYF. The CDR3 coding sequence is TGTGCCAGCAGGCAGAGGACAGGGCAAGAGACCCAGTACTTC.

This rearrangement joins TRBV25-1 to TRBJ2-3, with D uncertain. In germline, CDR1 is MGHDK, CDR2 SYGVNS. The V end lost 6 bases, the J end lost 7 bases, and 11 bases lay between the germline ends. This CDR3 is 12 amino acids long. CDR3 sequence: CASSPSRYTQYF. The CDR3 DNA sequence: TGTGCCAGCAGCCCTAGTAGGTATACGCAGTATTTT. The full variable domain, completed using reference TRBV25-1 and TRBJ2-3, is EADIYQTPRYLVIGTGKKITLECSQTMGHDKMYWYQQDPGMELHLIHYSYGVNSTEKGDLSSESTVSRIRTEHFPLTLESARPSHTSQYLCASSPSRYTQYFGPGTRLTVL.

The genes are TRBV2 and TRBJ2-3; 9 bases line up with TRBD2. CDR1 and CDR2 (germline): SNHLY, FYNNEI. The CDR3 runs to 17 residues. Trimming removed 6 bases from V and 2 bases from J; junction bases left unmatched: 12. CDR3 region: CASRKGASGTITDTQYF. The DNA for the CDR3 is TGTGCCAGCAGAAAAGGGGCTAGCGGGACTATCACAGATACGCAGTATTTT.

A note on this clonotype: This may be a read error, as it is one base from a much larger clone. The chain links TRBV13 to TRBJ2-3, with 7 nucleotides matching TRBD1. The V and J ends lost 4 bases and 2 bases, in that order; junction bases with no gene match: 9. The CDR3 totals 16 residues. Looked up from germline, CDR1 is PRHDT and CDR2 is FYEKMQ (reference sequence). DNA of the CDR3: TGTGCCAGCAGCTCTGTCGAACAGGGGAACACAGATACGCAGTATTTT. Protein product: CASSSVEQGNTDTQYF.